This is a list of T cell receptor beta chains from one sample in a study of prognosis after radiotherapy for stage I lung cancer. MiXCR was run by TCRdb on the multiplex PCR reads, yielding one entry per CDR3 protein. The table lists about 20,000 distinct CDR3 sequences, roughly 37% of them singletons. The source was PBMCs, collected before or after stereotactic body radiation therapy (not recorded which). These receptors were taken from a donor aged 50 or older with non-small cell lung cancer. CDR3s include the opening cysteine and the closing phenylalanine or tryptophan. D genes are given only for firm matches. Size is stated for part of the rows, as once, few or many counts, or as a class when the clone is expanded.

TRBJ1-2 TRBV12-3/TRBV12-4 . medium-sized CASSFSSGVNGYTF TGTGCCAGCAGTTTCTCGTCCGGGGTAAATGGCTACACCTTC
TRBJ1-3 TRBV3-1 . many CASTGNGNTIYF TGTGCCAGCACTGGGAATGGAAACACCATATATTTT
TRBJ2-1 TRBV7-2 TRBD1 . CASSLGQGVYNEQFF TGTGCCAGCAGCTTGGGGCAGGGGGTCTACAATGAGCAGTTCTTC
TRBJ2-2 TRBV28 . . CASSLAGQQLTGELFF TGTGCCAGCAGTTTAGCGGGACAGCAGCTCACCGGGGAGCTGTTTTTT
TRBJ2-2 TRBV28 TRBD1 many CASSPLGTGTGELFF TGTGCCAGCAGTCCCCTCGGGACAGGGACCGGGGAGCTGTTTTTT
TRBJ1-1 TRBV12-3/TRBV12-4 . . CASIQSVRGNTEAFF TGTGCCAGCATACAGTCCGTTCGGGGGAACACTGAAGCTTTCTTT
TRBJ2-1 TRBV7-2 . . CASSSRGTAYNEQFF TGTGCCAGCAGCTCTCGGGGGACTGCCTACAATGAGCAGTTCTTC
TRBJ2-7 TRBV2 . many CASSGASLSSYEQYF TGTGCCAGCAGTGGAGCAAGCTTAAGCTCCTACGAGCAGTACTTC
TRBJ2-2 TRBV6-1 . . CASSEFHGGTGELFF TGTGCCAGCAGTGAATTCCATGGGGGCACCGGGGAGCTGTTTTTT
TRBJ1-1 TRBV19 TRBD1 many CASSLGQGAEAFF TGTGCCAGTAGTTTGGGACAGGGGGCTGAAGCTTTCTTT
TRBJ2-7 TRBV29-1 . many CSVSRTSSYEQYF TGCAGCGTCTCCAGAACGAGCTCCTACGAGCAGTACTTC
TRBJ2-2 TRBV20-1 . many CSTVASSNTGELFF TGCAGTACCGTGGCCAGTTCGAACACCGGGGAGCTGTTTTTT
TRBJ1-2 TRBV10-3 TRBD1 many CAILGQSNYGYTF TGTGCCATCCTGGGACAGTCGAACTATGGCTACACCTTC
TRBJ2-2 TRBV7-9 . many CASSSFSIFFGELFF TGTGCCAGCAGCTCTTTTTCTATCTTCTTCGGGGAGCTGTTTTTT
TRBJ2-3 TRBV30 TRBD1 many CACYPRDRGSTDTQYF TGTGCCTGCTATCCCCGGGACAGGGGGTCAACAGATACGCAGTATTTT
TRBJ2-2 TRBV5-1 . many CASSLTRSNTGELFF TGCGCCAGCAGCTTGACACGATCGAACACCGGGGAGCTGTTTTTT
TRBJ2-3 TRBV20-1 TRBD1 . CSALWTGDFNTQYF TGCAGTGCGTTGTGGACAGGGGACTTCAATACGCAGTATTTT
TRBJ2-7 TRBV28 TRBD2 many CASSLATSGSGEQYF TGTGCCAGCAGTTTAGCGACTAGCGGGAGCGGCGAGCAGTACTTC
TRBJ2-3 TRBV12-5 TRBD1 . CASGPPTGADTQYF TGTGCTAGTGGCCCTCCTACAGGGGCAGATACGCAGTATTTT
TRBJ1-5 TRBV28 . . CASSLAAGEGQPQHF TGTGCCAGCAGTTTGGCCGCGGGAGAAGGTCAGCCCCAGCATTTT
TRBJ2-7 TRBV6-5 . many CASSYLQAFYEQYF TGTGCCAGCAGTTACCTCCAGGCATTCTACGAGCAGTACTTC
TRBJ1-4 TRBV30 . few CAWGGGGSGSKLFF TGTGCCTGGGGGGGGGGGGGGTCAGGATCAAAACTGTTTTTT
TRBJ2-3 TRBV24-1 . . CATSDPGVGRTDTQYF TGTGCCACCAGTGATCCCGGAGTCGGTCGCACAGATACGCAGTATTTT
TRBJ2-1 TRBV20-1 . many CSASSGAYREQFF TGCAGTGCTAGCAGCGGAGCTTACAGGGAGCAGTTCTTC
TRBJ2-1 TRBV28 . . CASSLGKNNEQFF TGTGCCAGCAGTTTAGGGAAAAACAATGAGCAGTTCTTC
TRBJ1-2 TRBV6-1 . . CASSKHTYGYTF TGTGCCAGCAGTAAACATACCTATGGCTACACCTTC
TRBJ2-7 TRBV7-9 TRBD2 many CASSLSGLAGEEQYF TGTGCCAGCAGCTTATCGGGACTAGCGGGAGAAGAGCAGTACTTC
TRBJ2-5 TRBV11-2 . . CASSTVQETQYF TGTGCCAGCAGCACAGTTCAAGAGACCCAGTACTTC
TRBJ1-2 TRBV7-8 . . CASTRREIYGYTF TGTGCCAGCACACGAAGGGAGATCTATGGCTACACCTTC
TRBJ2-1 TRBV28 TRBD2 many CATRLAGGPSSYNEQFF TGTGCCACCAGACTAGCGGGAGGGCCGAGCTCCTACAATGAGCAGTTCTTC
TRBJ2-7 TRBV7-8 TRBD1 many CASSSRQGGSYEQYF TGTGCCAGCAGCTCGAGACAGGGTGGCTCCTACGAGCAGTACTTC
TRBJ1-3 TRBV19 . . CASSLLPDTIYF TGTGCCAGTAGCCTACTTCCGGACACCATATATTTT
TRBJ1-1 TRBV20-1 . many CSAREGNTEAFF TGCAGTGCTAGAGAAGGGAACACTGAAGCTTTCTTT
TRBJ2-1 TRBV5-6 . many CASSLGLNEQFF TGTGCCAGCAGCTTAGGATTAAATGAGCAGTTCTTC
TRBJ2-5 TRBV5-4 TRBD2 . CASASGRGRETQYF TGTGCCAGCGCGAGCGGGAGGGGGAGAGAGACCCAGTACTTC
TRBJ2-2 TRBV6-4 . . CASSRAENTGELFF TGTGCCAGCAGTCGGGCAGAAAACACCGGGGAGCTGTTTTTT
TRBJ2-7 TRBV6-1 TRBD2 many CASRFSGSKGYEQYF TGTGCCAGCAGATTTAGCGGGAGTAAGGGCTACGAGCAGTACTTC
TRBJ1-2 TRBV6-5 . . CASSSQGPGDYGYTF TGTGCCAGCAGTTCTCAGGGACCCGGAGACTATGGCTACACCTTC
TRBJ1-2 TRBV18 TRBD1 many CASSPNPQGALGYTF TGTGCCAGCTCACCAAACCCACAGGGGGCGCTTGGCTACACCTTC
TRBJ2-3 TRBV3-1 TRBD2 many CASSQGGTRLFTDTQYF TGTGCCAGCAGCCAAGGCGGGACTAGACTTTTCACAGATACGCAGTATTTT
TRBJ1-1 TRBV7-2 . many CASSTSTLGGVAFF TGTGCCAGCAGCACTTCGACCCTCGGAGGGGTTGCTTTCTTT
TRBJ1-1 TRBV5-1 . many CASSTGMNTEAFF TGCGCCAGCAGTACAGGGATGAACACTGAAGCTTTCTTT